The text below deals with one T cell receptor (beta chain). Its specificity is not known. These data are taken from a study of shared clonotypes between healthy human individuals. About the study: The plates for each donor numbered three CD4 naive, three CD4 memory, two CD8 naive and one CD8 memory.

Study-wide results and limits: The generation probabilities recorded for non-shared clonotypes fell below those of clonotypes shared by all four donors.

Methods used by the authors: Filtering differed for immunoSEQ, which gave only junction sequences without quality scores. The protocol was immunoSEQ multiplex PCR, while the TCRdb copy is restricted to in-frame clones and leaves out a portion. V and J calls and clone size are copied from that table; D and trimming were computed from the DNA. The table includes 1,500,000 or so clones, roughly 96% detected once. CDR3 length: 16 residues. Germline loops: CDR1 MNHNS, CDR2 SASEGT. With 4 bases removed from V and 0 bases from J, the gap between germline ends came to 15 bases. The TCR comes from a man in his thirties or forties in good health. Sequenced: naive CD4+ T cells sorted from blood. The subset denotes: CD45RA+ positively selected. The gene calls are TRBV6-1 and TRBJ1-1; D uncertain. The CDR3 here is CASSALARRMNTEAFF. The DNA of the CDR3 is TGTGCCAGCAGTGCCTTAGCACGGCGGATGAACACTGAAGCTTTCTTT.